The rows below give T cell receptor beta chains drawn from one sample of a study of T cell responses to AZD1222 COVID-19 vaccine. Sequencing was performed with immunoSEQ multiplex PCR; in TCRdb, only in-frame clones are kept and a portion is missing. The sample yields tens of thousands of clones, 90% seen once. Sample: peripheral blood, taken on day 0 of AZD1222 vaccination. Source of these receptors: an adult in good health. Both conserved end residues are part of each CDR3. The D gene is left open where the match is weak. A clone size is listed for some rows: how often the clone was seen (once, few, many), or a class if it is expanded.

CDR3nt: TGTGCCAGCAGCTTGCCCCGATCCACAGATACGCAGTATTTT
CDR3aa: CASSLPRSTDTQYF
j_gene: TRBJ2-3
d_gene: .
abundance: .
v_gene: TRBV7-9

CDR3nt: TGTGCCAGCACACCGGGACAGCGACCCTATCAGCCCCAGCATTTT
CDR3aa: CASTPGQRPYQPQHF
j_gene: TRBJ1-5
d_gene: TRBD1
abundance: .
v_gene: TRBV6-7

CDR3nt: TGTGCCAGCAGTAGGGACGGATACTACGAGCAGTACTTC
CDR3aa: CASSRDGYYEQYF
j_gene: TRBJ2-7
d_gene: .
abundance: .
v_gene: TRBV27

CDR3nt: TGTGCCAGTAGCCTACAGGGGAACACTGAAGCTTTCTTT
CDR3aa: CASSLQGNTEAFF
j_gene: TRBJ1-1
d_gene: .
abundance: .
v_gene: TRBV19

CDR3nt: TGTGCCAGCAGCAAAGTAGTAGGGGGCAGCGAGCAGTACTTC
CDR3aa: CASSKVVGGSEQYF
j_gene: TRBJ2-7
d_gene: .
abundance: .
v_gene: TRBV21-1

CDR3nt: TGTGCCAGCAGTCTAGGGACAGAGGTGGGGGTTGGCTACACCTTC
CDR3aa: CASSLGTEVGVGYTF
j_gene: TRBJ1-2
d_gene: TRBD1
abundance: few
v_gene: TRBV27

CDR3nt: TGTGCCAGCTCTATAGATCTGGTCACTGAAGCTTTCTTT
CDR3aa: CASSIDLVTEAFF
j_gene: TRBJ1-1
d_gene: .
abundance: .
v_gene: TRBV7-9

CDR3nt: TGTGCCAGCAGCTTAGGGACAGGGAATGAAGCTTTCTTT
CDR3aa: CASSLGTGNEAFF
j_gene: TRBJ1-1
d_gene: TRBD1
abundance: .
v_gene: TRBV7-6

CDR3nt: TGTGCCAGCAGCCAGCAGGGCACCATAGAGACCCAGTACTTC
CDR3aa: CASSQQGTIETQYF
j_gene: TRBJ2-5
d_gene: .
abundance: .
v_gene: TRBV7-9

CDR3nt: TGTGCCAGCAGTTTACTAGGGCACGACGAGCAGTACTTC
CDR3aa: CASSLLGHDEQYF
j_gene: TRBJ2-7
d_gene: .
abundance: .
v_gene: TRBV12-3/TRBV12-4

CDR3nt: TGTGCCAGCAGCTGGCGGAGACCAAACACCGGGGAGCTGTTTTTT
CDR3aa: CASSWRRPNTGELFF
j_gene: TRBJ2-2
d_gene: .
abundance: .
v_gene: TRBV7-9

CDR3nt: TGTGCCAGCAGCTCCAACATGGGGACTGAAGCTTTCTTT
CDR3aa: CASSSNMGTEAFF
j_gene: TRBJ1-1
d_gene: .
abundance: .
v_gene: TRBV7-6

CDR3nt: TGTGCCAGCACCCCAGCGGGGGGGTACACAGATACGCAGTATTTT
CDR3aa: CASTPAGGYTDTQYF
j_gene: TRBJ2-3
d_gene: TRBD2
abundance: .
v_gene: TRBV2

CDR3nt: TGCGCCAGCAGCCAAGAATGGGGTACGGTACCGGACACCGGGGAGCTGTTTTTT
CDR3aa: CASSQEWGTVPDTGELFF
j_gene: TRBJ2-2
d_gene: .
abundance: .
v_gene: TRBV4-3

CDR3nt: TGCGCCAGCAGCCAAGCGGCGACTAGCACAGATACGCAGTATTTT
CDR3aa: CASSQAATSTDTQYF
j_gene: TRBJ2-3
d_gene: .
abundance: .
v_gene: TRBV4-3

CDR3nt: TGTGCCAGCAGCCAAGGGAGCGGGACTAGCGACTACAATGAGCAGTTCTTC
CDR3aa: CASSQGSGTSDYNEQFF
j_gene: TRBJ2-1
d_gene: TRBD2
abundance: .
v_gene: TRBV3-1/TRBV3-2

CDR3nt: TGTGCCAGCGGCACAGCTATTAACTATGGCTACACCTTC
CDR3aa: CASGTAINYGYTF
j_gene: TRBJ1-2
d_gene: .
abundance: once
v_gene: TRBV9

CDR3nt: TGTGCCAGCAGTGGCCTTTTCGGACAGTTATCCTATAATTCACCCCTCCACTTT
CDR3aa: CASSGLFGQLSYNSPLHF
j_gene: TRBJ1-6
d_gene: .
abundance: .
v_gene: TRBV6-1

CDR3nt: TGCGCCAGCAGCTTGATCGGCGGGGGGGCCGCAGATACGCAGTATTTT
CDR3aa: CASSLIGGGAADTQYF
j_gene: TRBJ2-3
d_gene: TRBD2
abundance: .
v_gene: TRBV5-1

CDR3nt: TGCGCCAGCCGCCCAGGACAGAACTTATGGGGCTACACCTTC
CDR3aa: CASRPGQNLWGYTF
j_gene: TRBJ1-2
d_gene: .
abundance: .
v_gene: TRBV5-1

CDR3nt: TGTGCCAGCCGTCGAACAGTTTATCAGCCCCAGCATTTT
CDR3aa: CASRRTVYQPQHF
j_gene: TRBJ1-5
d_gene: .
abundance: few
v_gene: TRBV6-5

CDR3nt: TGTGCCAGCAGCCGGGATTGGGGGGATGGCTACACCTTC
CDR3aa: CASSRDWGDGYTF
j_gene: TRBJ1-2
d_gene: .
abundance: .
v_gene: TRBV12-3/TRBV12-4

CDR3nt: TGCGCCAGCAGGCGTCCGGGACAGGGGTACGAGCAGTACTTC
CDR3aa: CASRRPGQGYEQYF
j_gene: TRBJ2-7
d_gene: TRBD1
abundance: .
v_gene: TRBV5-1

CDR3nt: TGTGTCAGCAGCTTAGGTATCCAGCGGGCCCAAGAGACCCAGTACTTC
CDR3aa: CVSSLGIQRAQETQYF
j_gene: TRBJ2-5
d_gene: .
abundance: .
v_gene: TRBV13

CDR3nt: TGTGCCAGTAGTTGGAGGGGTTTTGGCACTGAAGCTTTCTTT
CDR3aa: CASSWRGFGTEAFF
j_gene: TRBJ1-1
d_gene: .
abundance: few
v_gene: TRBV19

CDR3nt: TGTGCCAGCAGCTCCCAAGCGTACACAGATACGCAGTATTTT
CDR3aa: CASSSQAYTDTQYF
j_gene: TRBJ2-3
d_gene: .
abundance: .
v_gene: TRBV7-2

CDR3nt: TGTGCCAGCAGCTTGGTTGGGCAGGGACACACCGGGGAGCTGTTTTTT
CDR3aa: CASSLVGQGHTGELFF
j_gene: TRBJ2-2
d_gene: .
abundance: .
v_gene: TRBV5-6

CDR3nt: TGTGCCAGCAGTGATGACTATGGCTACACCTTC
CDR3aa: CASSDDYGYTF
j_gene: TRBJ1-2
d_gene: .
abundance: .
v_gene: TRBV25-1

CDR3nt: TGTGCCAGCAGCTTAGATTTTGCGACAGGGGTTGACGAGCAGTACTTC
CDR3aa: CASSLDFATGVDEQYF
j_gene: TRBJ2-7
d_gene: TRBD1
abundance: .
v_gene: TRBV11-2

CDR3nt: TGCAGCGTTTATCCCGGGACAGGGGGGCACGAGCAGTACTTC
CDR3aa: CSVYPGTGGHEQYF
j_gene: TRBJ2-7
d_gene: TRBD1
abundance: .
v_gene: TRBV29-1

CDR3nt: TGTGCCAGCAGCTTACCTAGCGGGTCTAGGGAGACCCAGTACTTC
CDR3aa: CASSLPSGSRETQYF
j_gene: TRBJ2-5
d_gene: TRBD2
abundance: .
v_gene: TRBV5-6

CDR3nt: TGTGCCAGCAGCTCACGGGTGGGGGCGGATGGCTACACCTTC
CDR3aa: CASSSRVGADGYTF
j_gene: TRBJ1-2
d_gene: .
abundance: .
v_gene: TRBV7-8

CDR3nt: TGTGCCAGCAGCATAGGTGGGGGGACAGAGACCCAGTACTTC
CDR3aa: CASSIGGGTETQYF
j_gene: TRBJ2-5
d_gene: .
abundance: .
v_gene: TRBV5-4